This T cell receptor beta chain is from a study of shared clonotypes between healthy human individuals. Study background: The donor pool was made up of two women and a few men aged 18 to 49. Broader study findings: Larger richness was generally estimated for naive than memory subsets.

CDR1 and CDR2 from the germline V gene are KGHSH and LQKENI. The V gene lost 4 bases and the J gene lost 2 bases, with 8 bases spanning the gap. The CDR3 has 13 residues. Worth noting for this clone: Its antigen remains unknown. Other DNA sequences in this specimen translate into the identical CDR3.

Once extracted for a subset, genomic DNA was divided evenly among several immunoSEQ plates. The repertoire was sequenced with immunoSEQ multiplex PCR; TCRdb's copy has only in-frame clones and lacks some. The sample records millions of clones, 85% to 95% being singletons. Healthy HIV-negative adults with no recent acute infections or vaccinations were recruited as donors. The clonotype was recovered from a man aged 18 to 29 in good health. Sequenced input: naive CD4+ T cells sorted from blood. The subset is: CD45RA+ positively selected. The chain recombines TRBV18 with TRBJ2-5; D is possibly TRBD2 (6 bases). In DNA form, the CDR3 reads TGTGCCAGCTCACAGGGACTGCAAGAGACCCAGTACTTC. As protein: CASSQGLQETQYF.